A selection of T cell receptor beta chains follows, all from one sample in a study of T cells of healthy individuals. From the 5' RACE reads, TCRdb called clonotypes with MiXCR, one entry per CDR3 protein. The sample lists nearly 100,000 distinct CDR3 sequences; about 16% were seen once. Source of these receptors: a human donor in good health. CDR3s include the opening cysteine and the closing phenylalanine or tryptophan. A D gene is named only where the DNA matches it firmly. Part of the rows lack a size; the others show once, few, many or a class for expanded clones.

size: .
V: TRBV20-1
J: TRBJ2-2
D: TRBD2
DNA: TGCAGTGCTACGCGGGGGGCCCTAGCGGGGGGGACTCGAACGAACACCGGGGAGCTGTTTTTT
CDR3: CSATRGALAGGTRTNTGELFF

size: .
V: TRBV15
J: TRBJ2-3
D: .
DNA: TGTGCCACCAGCAGAGATAGTCGACTAACAGATACGCAGTATTTT
CDR3: CATSRDSRLTDTQYF

size: many
V: TRBV5-1
J: TRBJ1-1
D: .
DNA: TGCGCCAGCCGCTTATCTCCGGACACTGAAGCTTTCTTT
CDR3: CASRLSPDTEAFF

size: many
V: TRBV12-3/TRBV12-4
J: TRBJ2-1
D: TRBD2
DNA: TGTGCCAGCAGCGATCATAAGCGGGGCTCCTACAATGAGCAGTTCTTC
CDR3: CASSDHKRGSYNEQFF

size: few
V: TRBV5-5
J: TRBJ1-2
D: .
DNA: TGTGCCAGCAGCCCAGGGTGGCAGGGAGGTTCTGGCTACACCTTC
CDR3: CASSPGWQGGSGYTF

size: .
V: TRBV6-2/TRBV6-3
J: TRBJ2-7
D: .
DNA: TGTGCCAGCAGTTGGTATCCACAAGAGCAGTACTTC
CDR3: CASSWYPQEQYF

size: .
V: TRBV3-1
J: TRBJ2-5
D: .
DNA: TGTGCCAGCAGCCAACTCCGGACGGCCTATGAGACCCAGTACTTC
CDR3: CASSQLRTAYETQYF

size: many
V: TRBV10-2
J: TRBJ2-5
D: TRBD1
DNA: TGCGCCAGCAGTGAGGTAGTTACAGGGGGCACGGAGACCCAGTACTTC
CDR3: CASSEVVTGGTETQYF

size: .
V: TRBV6-2/TRBV6-3
J: TRBJ1-1
D: .
DNA: TGTGCCAGCAGTCCCTTACGGACAATGAACACTGAAGCTTTCTTT
CDR3: CASSPLRTMNTEAFF

size: few
V: TRBV6-2/TRBV6-3
J: TRBJ2-5
D: .
DNA: TGTGCCAGCACCATGTACCCCGGGCCCCAGTACTTC
CDR3: CASTMYPGPQYF

size: .
V: TRBV20-1
J: TRBJ2-3
D: .
DNA: TGCAGTGCTCTCGGGGGAGATACGCAGTATTTT
CDR3: CSALGGDTQYF

size: few
V: TRBV27
J: TRBJ1-4
D: TRBD1
DNA: TGTGCCAGCAGTCCGGACAGGGGGCTAAATAATGAAAAACTGTTTTTT
CDR3: CASSPDRGLNNEKLFF

size: .
V: TRBV7-6
J: TRBJ1-5
D: .
DNA: TGTGCCAGCAGCTTAGCGGGGGGTGGTCCCAATCAGCCCCAGCATTTT
CDR3: CASSLAGGGPNQPQHF

size: .
V: TRBV29-1
J: TRBJ2-2
D: TRBD2
DNA: TGCAGCGCTGGGGAGGGGAACACCGGGGAGCTGTTTTTT
CDR3: CSAGEGNTGELFF

size: few
V: TRBV10-2
J: TRBJ1-1
D: .
DNA: TGCGCCAGCAGTGAGGGCAGGGGCTTCGAAGCTTTCTTT
CDR3: CASSEGRGFEAFF

size: many
V: TRBV4-1
J: TRBJ1-1
D: .
DNA: TGCGCCAGCAGCCACCTAAATCTGATATCGACCGACAAATATGAAGCTTTCTTT
CDR3: CASSHLNLISTDKYEAFF

size: many
V: TRBV5-1
J: TRBJ2-3
D: .
DNA: TGCGCCAGCAGCCTAGGGTCAGATACGCAGTATTTT
CDR3: CASSLGSDTQYF